A single T cell receptor beta chain is shown here with its context. Antigen: not known. CDR3 length: 16 residues. The V gene's germline CDR1 is PRHDT and CDR2 FYEKMQ (reference sequence). The V and J ends lost 3 bases and 2 bases, in that order; junction bases with no gene match: 6. This sample is drawn from a study of long-term antiretroviral therapy in people with HIV. Samples were assayed with immunoSEQ v3.0 at survey level. The method was immunoSEQ multiplex PCR; TCRdb's version includes in-frame clones alone and lacks a portion of them. The sample contains 25,000 to 30,000 clones, over 80% of which appear only once. Study results and limitations: Drawn between the mid-2000s and the late 2010s, the blood was possibly obtained under older ART regimens. CDR3 lengths in HIV samples spanned a narrower range than controls.

J is TRBJ2-7 and V is TRBV13, with 11 bases fitting TRBD1. This clonotype originated in a man between 18 and 35 years old with HIV. The sample here was unsorted PBMCs, taken 0.4 years after starting antiretroviral therapy. DNA of the CDR3: TGTGCCAGCAGCTTGCGTTCGGGACAGGGGGCCTACGAGCAGTACTTC. As protein: CASSLRSGQGAYEQYF. Combining the CDR3 with reference TRBV13 and TRBJ2-7 gives the whole variable domain AAGVIQSPRHLIKEKRETATLKCYPIPRHDTVYWYQQGPGQDPQFLISFYEKMQSDKGSIPDRFSAQQFSDYHSELNMSSLELGDSALYFCASSLRSGQGAYEQYFGPGTRLTVT.